This T cell receptor beta chain appears in the sequencing data of a study of blood T cells in healthy people across ages. The study recruited healthy Caucasian donors from Russia who were aged roughly 6 to 95. A second roughly 6 to 11 cycle PCR used barcoded and J-beta primers. TCRdb reanalysed the 5' RACE reads using MiXCR and keeps one entry per CDR3 protein. The sample has some 710,000 distinct CDR3 sequences; 20% to 25% are singletons. The sequenced sample consisted of blood. The clonotype originates from a man aged 70 or older in good health.

The CDR3: CASRVNRREQYF. The CDR3 bases are TGTGCCAGCAGAGTCAATCGTAGGGAGCAGTACTTC. The V and J genes are TRBV28 and TRBJ2-1, with unresolved D. The DNA end is more similar to TRBJ2-7, so the J call may be wrong. Germline V lookup: CDR1 MDHEN, CDR2 SYDVKM. CDR3 size: 12 residues.